This TCR beta chain was sequenced in a study of beta chain features in type 1 diabetes listed by TCRdb under 2018. Turning to the overall study: Mean age, gender distribution, total cell number and subset yield did not differ between patients and healthy donors. Whereas all 28 donors provided naive and central memory subsets, regulatory and stem cell-like memory subsets were isolated from just 8 patients and about eight healthy donors. The study compared TCRB repertoires of sorted circulating CD4+ T cell subsets between recently diagnosed type 1 diabetes patients and matched healthy donors. A total of 85 million to 140 million sorted cells were examined across all samples, and a strong correlation was observed between cell number per subset and RNA yield.

The entire amount of isolated RNA was reverse transcribed using the High Capacity cDNA Reverse Transcription Kit, so the sequenced TCRB transcripts were expressed ones. Deep immunoSEQ sequencing was performed on naive, central memory and regulatory T cell samples, with an average of roughly 3.6 million total reads per sample. Sorted cells were lysed in RLT buffer, and RNA was extracted using DNase-treated RNeasy Micro or Mini kits according to cell number. Each cell subset was processed separately to prevent cross-contamination, with patient and healthy donor samples processed together. The immunoSEQ multiplex PCR was used to amplify TCRB sequences from cDNA, yielding 87-bp fragments that span the CDR3 region. Sequencing of the amplicons was performed on the Illumina HiSeq platform. Per the source publication's procedure: Synthetic template baselines were used to correct PCR bias computationally, reads within Hamming distance 2 were collapsed, and singletons that could not be merged were discarded. Reads were aligned to IMGT to assign V, D and J genes, CDR3 length, and insertions or deletions at six rearrangement sites. Within each subset, clonotype counts were normalized to the number of sorted cells before true diversity and Gini coefficients were calculated with the tcR R package. The overlap coefficient, calculated on TCRB nucleotide sequences, was used to measure repertoire sharing. In its TCRdb copy, this immuneACCESS table keeps in-frame sequences only and misses some clones. Where compared with another copy, unresolved V genes explain less than half of these, and the others have no known cause. The V and J calls and the clone size are those of that table, but D and trimming were determined from the DNA. The sample table records fewer than 200,000 clones; about 13% of these occur just once. Together, the top ten hold 0.55% to 0.8% of the sample.

General findings and caveats noted by the study authors: Fewer insertions and more nucleotide deletions at VDJ recombination sites were observed in patients with type 1 diabetes, implying thymic rearrangement abnormalities. Because cDNA was sequenced instead of genomic DNA, activated cells with high expression could be over-represented, although the groups did not differ in activation or CD3 levels. Naive, central memory and regulatory TCRB repertoires appeared more similar among patients than among healthy donors. Because the HLA sub-analyses included only small numbers of individuals, any influence of HLA type on TCRB rearrangement was left unresolved. In all four CD4+ subsets, TCRB CDR3 length was moderately but significantly shorter in type 1 diabetes patients. Shorter templates might have been favored by PCR, but patient and control samples were amplified and corrected together, so both groups would have been affected equally by any skew.

Each donor gave one peripheral blood draw, approximately 100 mL on average, collected into heparinised tubes. A BD FACSAria II and a panel including CD45RO, CCR7, CD25, CD127, CD95 and CD27 were used to sort naive, central memory, regulatory and stem cell-like memory CD4+ T cells. All sorted populations exceeded 95% purity. PBMCs were isolated right away by Lymphoprep density gradient centrifugation and were stained directly, without culture. So that batch effects would be minimized, each experiment stained and sorted samples in pairs, pairing one healthy donor with one patient. With regard to this clone: What this receptor recognizes is not known. No much larger clone exists at a distance of one base, and base qualities are not known.

The sample was central memory CD4+ T cells from blood. This clonotype was obtained from a woman younger than 35 in good health.

The DNA is TGTGCCAGCAGCTCGGGGACAGGGGGTCTAAACATTCAGTACTTC. Translated, this gives CASSSGTGGLNIQYF. The rearrangement joined TRBV28 to TRBJ2-4, with 11 bases in between that match TRBD1. In the germline V gene, CDR1 corresponds to MDHEN and CDR2 to SYDVKM. Measured from the cysteine to the phenylalanine, the CDR3 is 15 residues long. Here the CDR3 DNA is all that survives: 45 bases in frame from base 1. Trimming takes 6 bases off V and 6 bases off J; junction bases not matched to a gene: 7.